This T cell receptor beta chain came from a study of T cells in Graves' hyperthyroidism and ophthalmopathy (dated by TCRdb to the late 2010s). Regarding the study in general: Peripheral blood was collected at initial diagnosis, before any treatment. In addition, the study compared T-cell repertoires in thyroid tissue and in blood from about 6 Graves' hyperthyroidism patients. Prospective prediction of ophthalmopathy was tested in an independent validation cohort of fewer than 20 hyperthyroidism patients and 15 to 17 patients who later progressed to ophthalmopathy. According to the paper, TCR Vbeta CDR3 sequencing was carried out on 135 peripheral blood samples, which came from 40 to 45 ophthalmopathy, fewer than 80 hyperthyroidism and roughly 17 progressor patients. The approximately 100 discovery patients were randomly split 7:3 into training and test sets. TCR V-J signatures able to tell the groups apart were searched for in a discovery cohort of approximately 95 patients, of whom over 40 had Graves' ophthalmopathy and roughly 59 had stable Graves' hyperthyroidism. Once sampling was done, hyperthyroidism patients were given methimazole at a starting dose of 30 mg daily, whereas ophthalmopathy patients were given high-dose intravenous methylprednisolone. Findings and caveats that apply to the study as a whole: During validation, the model predicted progression to ophthalmopathy a median of approximately 6 months ahead of onset, with around 71% sensitivity and 72% to 80% specificity. Most expanded thyroid clonotypes (frequency above 0.001) were also detected in blood, a finding suggesting that blood repertoires may reflect thyroid immune responses. Sample size was not statistically predetermined, and investigators were not blinded to group allocation. In cross-validation, a model built on a 13 V-J signature told ophthalmopathy apart from stable hyperthyroidism with 85% to 90% sensitivity and around 81% specificity, and in testing the same model reached 80%/75%.

The TCR beta CDR3 regions were amplified from the RNA transcripts. A first-round RT-PCR of the TCR CDR3 used the HTBI primer set with the Qiagen OneStep RT-PCR kit. The libraries were constructed in a second round of multiplex PCR and then size-selected and purified. Paired-end sequencing of the libraries was performed with 100 bp reads on an Illumina HiSeq2000. In the authors' own workflow: Raw data were processed with SOAPnuke, discarding reads with adapters, uncalled bases, mean Phred below 15, or no exact constant-primer or identifier match. High-quality paired reads were merged using COPE v1.2.5, and each unique nucleotide sequence was defined as a clonotype. MiTCR v1.1 was used to align clonotypes to the IMGT TRBV, TRBD and TRBJ reference segments. The analysis was restricted to V-J combinations with a frequency above 0.0001, which together covered roughly 99% of the repertoires. The TCS score was defined as the ratio of F50 (clonal expansion) to E x V (chaos), calculated using BLOSUM62-based TCRdist between CDR3 peptides within each V-J. Welch's t-statistics and random forest reduced several hundred V-J features to about 13, which were used in a naive Bayes classifier (R e1071). Thyroid-blood repertoire similarity was quantified with the Morisita-Horn index. The public reads were run again by TCRdb, first through fastp at Q25 and then through MiXCR, and only productive beta chains were kept. Identical CDR3 proteins give one entry, which carries the most common genes and DNA. Here the V and J calls rest on TCRdb's processing, not on the authors' analysis. Across this sample there are hundreds of thousands of distinct CDR3 sequences, with approximately 15% seen only once. About 4.5% of the sample rests with the top ten.

Based on the germline V gene, the CDR1 and CDR2 sequences are SGHRS and YFSETQ. CDR3 length: 14 amino acids, cysteine to phenylalanine. CDR3 DNA only is kept here, 42 bases in frame from base 1. V loses 9 bases at its end and J loses 4 bases; junction bases beyond the gene matches: 7. This clonotype appeared many times. The target of this receptor is not known. No base quality values were provided; no much bigger clone lies one nucleotide off. Ophthalmopathy patients had moderately to severely active disease, with a Clinical Activity Score of 3 or more, a NOSPECS grade of 4 or more, and a disease duration of less than 3 months. Exclusion was applied to patients with uncontrolled infections, other autoimmune diseases, pregnancy or lactation. Clinical symptoms, serum thyroxine and TRAb, thyroid ultrasound, and orbital computed tomography formed the basis for the diagnoses. PBMCs were isolated from 7.5 to 10 ml of fresh peripheral blood by Ficoll-Paque density gradient centrifugation. Total RNA was extracted using Trizol reagent, and RNA quality was assessed on an Agilent 2100 Bioanalyzer.

This TCR was sampled from a middle-aged woman with Graves' ophthalmopathy. Input material: blood. The chain joins TRBV5-1 to TRBJ2-2, with TRBD2 matching 9 junction bases. The sequenced DNA is TGCGCCACTAGCGGGACCTCGGGCACCGGGGAGCTGTTTTTT. This sequence encodes CATSGTSGTGELFF.